The following is a TCR beta chain sequence with its context. Its matching antigen is unknown. Germline V gene sequence: CDR1 SEHNR, CDR2 FQNEAQ (reference sequence). The CDR3 covers 14 residues. V lost 8 bases and J lost 2; bases outside the gene matches: 9. TCRdb keeps only in-frame clones here, not all; method: immunoSEQ multiplex PCR. The sample yields fewer than 95,000 clones, under 90% seen once. The source of the sample is a study of OX40 agonist ivuxolimab in advanced cancers. About the study: The group had a mean age of 60 years, ranged from about 20 to 79, and was 82.7% male.

Regarding the study as a whole: Dosing at 0.1 to 3.0 mg/kg was accompanied by clonal expansion of CD4+ and CD8+ blood T cells by week 6. On average, a greater number of expanded clones characterised CD8+ T cells relative to CD4+. Expanded peripheral T cells had an undetermined antigen specificity.

V gene TRBV7-9 combines with J gene TRBJ2-7; 7 bases are shared with TRBD1. The sample was CD4+ or CD8+ T cells sorted from blood, taken in a trial of the OX40 agonist ivuxolimab. This sequence originates from an adult with an advanced solid tumor such as melanoma, head and neck, liver or kidney cancer. The CDR3 loop is CASLNRQGAYEQYF. CDR3 DNA: TGTGCCAGCTTAAACCGGCAGGGGGCCTACGAGCAGTACTTC.